The 27 T cell receptor beta chains below come from one sample, sequenced in a study of blood T cells in healthy people across ages. A second PCR, run for about 6 to 12 cycles, used a sample-barcoded 5' primer plus a J-beta primer mix. TCRdb recomputed calls from the 5' RACE reads with MiXCR, one row per CDR3 protein. The data contain roughly 720,000 distinct CDR3 sequences, approximately 55% of them seen just once; the ten biggest clones take up approximately 40%. Specimen: blood. The receptors originated from a man older than 75 in good health.

The V and J genes are TRBV5-1 and TRBJ2-5; weak D call: TRBD1 (6 bases). The V gene lost 3 bases and the J gene lost 5 bases, with 8 bases spanning the gap. This CDR3 comprises 12 residues. CDR1 and CDR2 from the germline V gene are SGHRS and YFSETQ. CDR3 region: CASSSTGETQYF. The CDR3 DNA reads TGCGCCAGCAGCTCCACAGGGGAGACCCAGTACTTC.

This clonotype was seen a few times. The chain is built from TRBV4-1 and TRBJ2-5; 8 nucleotides match TRBD2. The CDR3 runs 14 residues. The trim removed 0 bases at V and 7 bases at J, leaving 4 bases unmatched. CDR1 and CDR2 (germline): MGHRA, YSYEKL. The CDR3 is CASSQEGLVATQYF. CDR3 coding DNA: TGCGCCAGCAGCCAAGAGGGACTAGTTGCGACCCAGTACTTC.

There are a few counts of this clonotype. The rearrangement uses TRBV7-9 and TRBJ2-1; 14 bases are shared with TRBD2. Germline-derived CDR1 and CDR2 are SEHNR and FQNEAQ (reference sequence). V shed 9 bases and J 8 bases; nucleotides not matched to a gene: 12. The CDR3 loop spans 16 amino acids. The CDR3 DNA reads as TGTGCCAGTAGCGCGGGACTAGCGGGAGAAAGGGATGAGCAGTTCTTC. Its protein product is CASSAGLAGERDEQFF.

V usage is TRBV14 and J usage is TRBJ2-1, with 10 nucleotides matching TRBD2. CDR3 size: 18 residues. Germline V gene sequence: CDR1 SGHDN, CDR2 FVKESK. With 6 bases clipped from V and 1 base from J, the junction kept 12 bases outside the gene matches. The CDR3 loop is CASSVGWSGRGSYNEQFF. As DNA, the CDR3 is TGTGCCAGCAGTGTCGGATGGAGCGGGAGGGGTTCCTACAATGAGCAGTTCTTC. Using reference TRBV14 and TRBJ2-1 for the parts outside the CDR3, the full variable domain is EAGVTQFPSHSVIEKGQTVTLRCDPISGHDNLYWYRRVMGKEIKFLLHFVKESKQDESGMPNNRFLAERTGGTYSTLKVQPAELEDSGVYFCASSVGWSGRGSYNEQFFGPGTRLTVL.

This clonotype showed up just a few times. The V call is TRBV11-1, the J call TRBJ2-4, with 9 nucleotides matching TRBD2. Losses at the gene ends were 5 bases for V and 3 bases for J; bases not matched to a gene: 14. There are 18 residues in the CDR3. From germline, CDR1 is SGHAT and CDR2 FQDESV (reference sequence). Here the CDR3 reads CASSPASGKGYGKNIQYF. The DNA of the CDR3 is TGTGCCAGCAGCCCCGCTAGCGGGAAGGGGTACGGCAAAAACATTCAGTACTTC.

This chain joins TRBV11-2 and TRBJ2-1; 13 nucleotides line up with TRBD2. V trimming: 5 bases; J trimming: 8 bases; junction bases outside the gene matches: 6. The CDR3 has 15 residues. Germline loops: CDR1 SGHAT, CDR2 FQNNGV. The CDR3: CASSRTTSGGDEQFF. The CDR3 nucleotides read TGTGCCAGCAGCCGCACTACTAGCGGGGGGGATGAGCAGTTCTTC. The variable domain in full, completed from reference TRBV11-2 and TRBJ2-1, reads EAGVAQSPRYKIIEKRQSVAFWCNPISGHATLYWYQQILGQGPKLLIQFQNNGVVDDSQLPKDRFSAERLKGVDSTLKIQPAKLEDSAVYLCASSRTTSGGDEQFFGPGTRLTVL.

This clonotype has only a few counts. This chain connects TRBV20-1 to TRBJ1-2, with 12 bases that match TRBD1. Losses at the gene ends were 0 bases for V and 4 bases for J; bases not matched to a gene: 9. The CDR3 contains 17 residues. CDR1 is DFQATT, CDR2 SNEGSKA, per germline (reference sequence). This CDR3 is CSARDRDRGPPLYGYTF. In nucleotides, the CDR3 is TGCAGTGCTAGAGATCGGGACAGGGGGCCCCCACTCTATGGCTACACCTTC.

The table lists this clonotype with a few counts. The chain couples TRBV15 to TRBJ2-3, with D unclear. Germline V CDR1 and CDR2: LNHNV, YYDKDF (reference sequence). This CDR3 comprises 12 residues. Trimming cost V 1 base and J 4 bases, with 3 bases left between them. CDR3 sequence reads: CATSRGADTQYF. CDR3 bases: TGTGCCACCAGCAGAGGGGCAGATACGCAGTATTTT.

The CDR3 loop is CSAFGVLGNGNEQFF. The CDR3 DNA follows: TGCAGTGCTTTCGGGGTCCTGGGAAACGGCAATGAGCAGTTCTTC. The chain uses TRBV20-1 and TRBJ2-1; D possibly corresponds to TRBD2 (5 bases). Trimming took off 5 bases at V and 6 bases at J, with 20 bases between the two ends. The length of the CDR3 is 15 residues. The germline V gene has CDR1 DFQATT and CDR2 SNEGSKA (reference sequence).

V usage is TRBV11-2 and J usage is TRBJ2-5; D unclear. CDR3 length: 12 residues. In germline, CDR1 is SGHAT, CDR2 FQNNGV. The germline V and J ends were trimmed by 3 bases and 5 bases, with 7 bases remaining between them. The DNA of the CDR3 is TGTGCCAGCAGCTTTGGCGTTGAGACCCAGTACTTC. Translating gives CASSFGVETQYF.

The CDR3 loop is CSARGQGAEGNTEAFF. The CDR3 region has the DNA TGCAGTGCTAGAGGACAGGGGGCCGAGGGGAACACTGAAGCTTTCTTT. The chain recombines TRBV20-1 with TRBJ1-1; 10 nucleotides agree with TRBD1. CDR1 is DFQATT, CDR2 SNEGSKA, per germline (reference sequence). The CDR3 is 16 amino acids. V shed 1 base and J 1 base; nucleotides not matched to a gene: 6.

This clonotype was seen just once. The chain is built from TRBV14 and TRBJ2-5; the match to TRBD2 covers 10 bases. The germline V gene encodes CDR1 SGHDN and CDR2 FVKESK. The J segment lost 2 bases and the V segment lost 1 base, leaving 7 bases of the junction unmatched. The CDR3 is 17 residues long. DNA for the CDR3: TGTGCCAGCAGCCAAGTCATGACTAGCGGGTCTCAAGAGACCCAGTACTTC. Its protein is CASSQVMTSGSQETQYF.

V and J are TRBV20-1 and TRBJ2-4; the D is unclear. The J call may be wrong; the DNA end is better matched by TRBJ2-7. CDR3 length: 13 residues. Germline CDR1 DFQATT, CDR2 SNEGSKA (reference sequence). The CDR3 is CSARDWGSYEQYF. DNA of the CDR3: TGCAGTGCTAGAGATTGGGGTAGTTACGAGCAGTACTTC.

The rearrangement joins TRBV6-2 or TRBV6-3 to TRBJ2-3; D is possibly TRBD1 (5 bases). This CDR3 is 13 amino acids long. Germline lookup yields CDR1 MNHEY and CDR2 SVGEGT. The V end was cut by 10 bases, the J end by 14 bases, with 25 bases between. The DNA of the CDR3 is TGTGCCATCCGTCCAGGGCAGCACAGATACGCGTATTTT. Its translation: CAIRPGQHRYAYF.

This clonotype was observed a single time. The V and J genes are TRBV6-5 and TRBJ1-2, with 7 bases aligning to TRBD1. CDR1 is MNHEY and CDR2 is SVGAGI in the germline V gene. This CDR3 region has 16 residues. Trimming took 5 bases from V and 3 from J; bases not matched to a gene: 12. The CDR3 DNA follows: TGTGCCAGCAGTACCGCGGGGGGAACAGGGGACTATGGCTACACCTTC. It translates to CASSTAGGTGDYGYTF.

This chain links TRBV9 with TRBJ2-7, with D unresolved. V dropped 1 base and J dropped 5 bases, with 13 bases sitting between them. This CDR3 has 14 amino acids. CDR1 and CDR2 from the germline V gene are SGDLS and YYNGEE. The CDR3: CASSVTALVNEQYF. DNA for the CDR3: TGTGCCAGCAGCGTAACGGCACTTGTGAACGAGCAGTACTTC.

V gene TRBV20-1 combines with J gene TRBJ2-1, with a weak D call TRBD2 (6 bases). The last part of the DNA fits TRBJ2-7 better; the J call may be wrong. The CDR3 totals 14 residues. Germline V gene lookup returns CDR1 DFQATT and CDR2 SNEGSKA (reference sequence). As DNA, the CDR3 is TGCAGTGCTAGAGCGGGGAGGAGTTACAATGAGCAGTACTTC. Residues: CSARAGRSYNEQYF.

There are a few counts of this clonotype. The V gene is TRBV6-1, the J gene TRBJ2-7, with 7 bases identical to TRBD2. The CDR3 length is 16 residues. CDR1 is MNHNS, CDR2 SASEGT, per germline. The junction had 9 bases not matched to a gene; V was cut back by 4 bases and J by 0 bases. CDR3 nucleotide sequence: TGTGCCAGCAGTGGCGGGGGTTTAAGAAGCTCCTACGAGCAGTACTTC. Its protein product is CASSGGGLRSSYEQYF.

The chain recombines TRBV10-3 with TRBJ2-3, with D perhaps matching TRBD1 (6 bases). The V end was cut by 11 bases, the J end by 4 bases, with 16 bases between. Per germline, CDR1 ENHRY and CDR2 SYGVKD. The CDR3 runs to 13 residues. CDR3 DNA sequence: TGTGCCTCCCTCCGGGACAACGCAGATACGCAGTATTTT. This gives the protein CASLRDNADTQYF.

This clonotype was counted a few times. The chain is built from TRBV20-1 and TRBJ2-3, with 12 bases fitting TRBD2. After removal of 0 bases from V and 14 bases from J, the junction contained 18 bases not matched to a gene. CDR3 size: 17 residues. Germline CDR1 and CDR2: DFQATT and SNEGSKA (reference sequence). The CDR3 reads CSARDRLAGGLNRYAYF. As DNA, the CDR3 is TGCAGTGCTAGAGATAGGCTAGCGGGAGGGCTGAACAGATACGCGTATTTT.

The chain couples TRBV9 to TRBJ2-3; 9 nucleotides match TRBD2. After removal of 4 bases from V and 5 bases from J, the junction contained 8 bases not matched to a gene. Germline V gene sequence: CDR1 SGDLS, CDR2 YYNGEE. This CDR3 region has 15 residues. The CDR3 nucleotides are TGTGCCAGCAGCCATAGCGGGAGCAATAGAGATACGCAGTATTTT. Protein sequence: CASSHSGSNRDTQYF.

The V call is TRBV7-6, the J call TRBJ2-5; D is ambiguous. The J call is uncertain, as TRBJ2-7 better fits the DNA end. Germline assignment: CDR1 SGHVS and CDR2 FNYEAQ. This CDR3 spans 15 amino acids. CDR3 sequence (DNA): TGTGCCAGCAGCTTAAGTGACGGGTACCCCTACGAGCAGTACTTC. It codes for CASSLSDGYPYEQYF.

Concerning this clonotype: The missing conserved phenylalanine or tryptophan at the end of this CDR3 makes a read error likely. The chain links TRBV5-1 to TRBJ2-1; perhaps TRBD2 as D (6 bases). In germline, CDR1 is SGHRS, CDR2 YFSETQ. The CDR3 loop spans 14 amino acids. V was pared by 0 bases and J by 10 bases, with 14 bases between. CDR3 sequence reads: CASSLEGTPYEQFL. The DNA of the CDR3 is TGCGCCAGCAGCTTGGAAGGGACTCCCTACGAGCAGTTCTTA.

The genes are TRBV9 and TRBJ2-3; unclear D gene. Germline CDR1 and CDR2: SGDLS and YYNGEE. V gave up 8 bases and J gave up 4 bases, with 14 bases separating them. The CDR3 length is 13 residues. The CDR3 DNA reads TGTGCCAGTAGCCGGGTCCAATCAGATACGCAGTATTTT. Translation: CASSRVQSDTQYF.

The chain's CDR3 is CASSQDSVLAGGLNEQFF. In nucleotides, the CDR3 is TGTGCCAGCAGCCAAGATTCCGTCTTGGCGGGAGGATTGAATGAGCAGTTCTTC. The chain combines TRBV4-2 with TRBJ2-7; TRBD2 matches at 8 bases. The J call may not be correct, given that the DNA end is closer to TRBJ2-1. This CDR3 comprises 18 residues. Germline CDR1 LGHNA, CDR2 YNFKEQ.

J is TRBJ2-1 and V is TRBV12-3 or TRBV12-4, with a possible D match to TRBD2 (7 bases). The CDR3 loop spans 15 amino acids. The V and J ends lost 7 bases and 2 bases respectively, with 15 bases between them. As DNA, the CDR3 is TGTGCCAGCACCGAGGGGGGGACGGCCTACAATGAGCAGTTCTTC. Protein product: CASTEGGTAYNEQFF.

This chain uses TRBV12-3 or TRBV12-4 with TRBJ1-1, with D unresolved. This CDR3 is 13 amino acids long. V lost 6 bases and J 1 base, leaving 9 bases between the germline ends. This chain's CDR3 is CASSTHRNTEAFF. The CDR3 DNA sequence: TGTGCCAGCAGCACACACAGGAACACTGAAGCTTTCTTT.